The source of this T cell receptor beta chain is a study of blood T cell repertoires in COVID-19 (TCRdb year 2020). For context, the study as a whole: Samples covering the acute and convalescent phases of COVID-19 were provided by collaborators in the United States, Italy and Spain. The dataset comprised deeply sampled blood TCRbeta repertoires from subjects exposed to, actively infected with, or recovered from COVID-19. Where available, HLA class I and class II types were taken from metadata supplied by the sample provider and were not determined by assay-based typing. The material from the prospective study consisted of cDNA or gDNA derived from T cells, B-cell-depleted T cells, or PBMCs. Samples came from the ongoing ImmuneRACE study (first 160 participants) plus 1,254 subjects from 6 global collaborators. A de-identified subject ID, COVID-19 status, age in years and sex were almost always included in the sample metadata. The repertoires were released in a freely available public database meant as a resource for research on the immune response to SARS-CoV-2.

Trimming removed 8 bases from V and 3 bases from J, leaving 11 bases between the germline ends. The CDR3 sequence holds 13 residues, the cysteine and phenylalanine included. Left in the record is the CDR3 DNA by itself, 39 bases read in frame from the first base. Per the germline V gene, SNHLY is the CDR1 and FYNNEI is the CDR2. Remarks on this clone: Its antigen has not been determined. Within one base of it there is no much larger clone, and no base qualities were kept.

In the prospective study, participants were 18 to 89 years old, resided in under 30 geographic areas of the United States, and were enrolled through a virtual design. To assign participants to cohorts, the prospective study relied on clinical history that participants themselves reported in a screening survey and a study questionnaire. ImmuneRACE Cohort 3 recovered participants were defined by two consecutive negative NP/OP PCR tests, healthcare professional clearance, or symptom resolution. Each participant in the prospective study had whole blood, serum and a nasopharyngeal or oropharyngeal swab collected by mobile phlebotomists. Participants in the prospective study had the option to provide additional blood draws and questionnaires over a roughly two-month period. Before DNA extraction, blood samples from the prospective study were shipped at room temperature or frozen. TCRbeta CDR3 regions were amplified from genomic DNA using the immunoSEQ Assay, a bias-controlled multiplex PCR. Under the source paper's analysis protocol: Within the assay, amplification of reference gene primers was used to estimate how many nucleated cells each sample contained. To quantify the absolute abundance of each unique TCRbeta CDR3 rearrangement, sequence reads were collapsed and filtered. For each sample, productive Simpson clonality was calculated as the square root of Simpson's diversity index over productive rearrangements. TCRdb limited this immuneACCESS table to in-frame rearrangements with V and J called. A share of clones is missing; checked studies link under half to unresolved V genes, and the rest is unexplained. The DNA was the basis for D and trimming; V, J and clone size are from that table. In this sample the table shows 300,000 to 350,000 clones, 80% to 90% of which occur a single time. The ten largest clones take up over 4.5% of the sample.

On the study overall, not on this receptor specifically: Clinical and demographic metadata were provided uncurated, with the amount varying by source and participant.

Sequencing was performed on PBMCs or T cells enriched from blood (not recorded which). The receptor was derived from a young man who had recovered from COVID-19. Here the chain combines TRBV2 and TRBJ2-1; possibly the D gene is TRBD2, per 6 matching bases. The nucleotides read TGTGCCAGCCAGGAGGGCCTCTACAATGAGCAGTTCTTC. Its amino acids are CASQEGLYNEQFF.